This T cell receptor beta chain was identified during a study of Tregs in tolerant kidney transplant recipients. Study summary: Recipients received nonmyeloablative bone marrow transplants from related graft donors, with transient mixed chimerism.

Germline values: CDR1 MDHEN, CDR2 SYDVKM. V lost 5 bases and J 4 bases, leaving 23 bases between the germline ends. The CDR3 has 18 amino acids. Only in-frame clones appear in the TCRdb table, and some are missing; sequencing was by immunoSEQ multiplex PCR. Among roughly 80,000 clones listed, around 90% were seen once. The gene calls are TRBV28 and TRBJ1-4; D gene uncertain. The origin of this receptor is a human donor who received a combined kidney and bone marrow transplant. The input for sequencing was Tregs from blood, taken before the transplant. In DNA form, the CDR3 reads TGTGCCAGCAGTACGTCTTCCGGGTCCGACTTTGGTAATGAAAAACTGTTTTTT. It specifies CASSTSSGSDFGNEKLFF.